The 13 T cell receptor beta chains below were found in one sample sequenced in a study of shared clonotypes between healthy human individuals. Sequenced by immunoSEQ multiplex PCR; TCRdb stores in-frame clones only, minus some. The sample lists 550,000 to 800,000 clones; less than 95% were seen once. The source material was memory CD8+ T cells from PBMCs. The subset: CD45RO+ cells pooled with CCR7-negative TemRA cells. The receptors come from a man between 18 and 35 years old in good health. Some clones in this sample may be carry-over from other donors' samples.

V gene TRBV5-4 combines with J gene TRBJ1-1; D is ambiguous. Germline CDR1 reads SGHNT; CDR2 reads YYREEE (reference sequence). The CDR3 is made up of 15 amino acids. Deletions cut 0 bases from V and 3 bases from J, with 12 bases between. CDR3 region: CASSLVGGRYTEAFF. Written as DNA, the CDR3 is TGTGCCAGCAGCTTGGTCGGCGGACGGTACACTGAAGCTTTCTTT.

The chain carries TRBV7-2 and TRBJ2-3; D not certain. This CDR3 is 15 amino acids long. CDR1 and CDR2 (germline): SGHTA, FQGNSA. V was pared by 6 bases and J by 1 base, with 14 bases between. CDR3 amino acids: CASSLNGWRTDTQYF. The CDR3 DNA sequence: TGTGCCAGCAGTCTCAACGGGTGGCGCACAGATACGCAGTATTTT. Full variable domain (remainder filled in from reference TRBV7-2 and TRBJ2-3): GAGVSQSPSNKVTEKGKDVELRCDPISGHTALYWYRQSLGQGLEFLIYFQGNSAPDKSGLPSDRFSAERTGGSVSTLTIQRTQQEDSAVYLCASSLNGWRTDTQYFGPGTRLTVL.

The V call is TRBV29-1, the J call TRBJ2-5, with a possible D match to TRBD1 (5 bases). Germline V gives CDR1 SQVTM, CDR2 ANQGSEA. V was clipped by 4 bases and J by 2 bases, with 14 bases between them. This CDR3 region has 14 residues. The CDR3 nucleotides read TGCAGCGTTGTGGGCAGGGAATGGCAAGAGACCCAGTACTTC. Translated, it gives CSVVGREWQETQYF.

This chain uses TRBV30 with TRBJ2-2, with TRBD1 matching over 9 bases. The length of the CDR3 is 13 residues. J gave up 4 bases and V 3 bases, and 0 bases lay outside the gene matches. Germline CDR1 reads GTSNPN; CDR2 reads SVGIG (reference sequence). This chain's CDR3 is CAWRTGGTGELFF. CDR3 bases: TGTGCCTGGAGGACAGGGGGCACCGGGGAGCTGTTTTTT.

This chain connects TRBV19 to TRBJ2-2; TRBD1 matches 12 bases. With V trimmed by 7 bases and J by 7 bases, 7 bases remained unmatched. Germline V gene lookup returns CDR1 LNHDA and CDR2 SQIVND (reference sequence). The length of the CDR3 is 15 residues. Written as DNA, the CDR3 is TGTGCCAGTATCCCAGGGACAGGGGGCGACGGGGAGCTGTTTTTT. Residues: CASIPGTGGDGELFF.

The chain recombines TRBV7-9 with TRBJ2-3; 7 nucleotides agree with TRBD2. J was trimmed by 4 bases and V by 5 bases; bases with no gene match: 9. This CDR3 spans 15 amino acids. In germline, CDR1 is SEHNR, CDR2 FQNEAQ (reference sequence). The CDR3: CASSQREGRADTQYF. DNA for the CDR3: TGTGCCAGCAGCCAGAGGGAGGGCCGCGCAGATACGCAGTATTTT.

This chain links TRBV27 with TRBJ2-7; 7 bases are shared with TRBD2. V was clipped by 5 bases and J by 0 bases; unmatched bases: 13. The V gene's germline CDR1 is MNHEY and CDR2 SMNVEV (reference sequence). This CDR3 region has 17 residues. CDR3 sequence (DNA): TGTGCCAGCAGTCTCCTGGCTGGGGGACTAAGCTCCTACGAGCAGTACTTC. This translates into CASSLLAGGLSSYEQYF.

The chain employs TRBV10-2 and TRBJ2-2; either TRBD1 or TRBD2 may supply D (5 bases each). The CDR3 has 14 residues. CDR1 is WSHSY and CDR2 is SAAADI in the germline V gene. V lost 2 bases and J lost 7, with 11 bases in between. The DNA for the CDR3 is TGCGCCAGCAGTGAGCCGAGGGGCTTCGGGGAGCTGTTTTTT. Translated: CASSEPRGFGELFF.

The chain carries TRBV28 and TRBJ1-5; D perhaps matches TRBD1 (6 bases). The CDR3 is 14 residues long. V lost 3 bases and J 9 bases, leaving 15 bases between the germline ends. Germline assignment: CDR1 MDHEN and CDR2 SYDVKM. The CDR3 reads CASSFQGRLPPQHF. CDR3 in DNA: TGTGCCAGCAGTTTCCAGGGGCGCCTGCCGCCCCAGCATTTT.

This clone has just one count. The chain joins TRBV27 to TRBJ2-1; D is uncertain. The CDR3 totals 15 residues. The germline V gene has CDR1 MNHEY and CDR2 SMNVEV (reference sequence). Trimming left V 1 base short and J 1 base short, with 8 bases between. The CDR3 DNA reads as TGTGCCAGCAGTTTATGGCAGGATTCCTACAATGAGCAGTTCTTC. Its translation: CASSLWQDSYNEQFF.

This chain links TRBV7-2 with TRBJ2-7; D gene unclear. Germline V gene data show CDR1 as SGHTA and CDR2 as FQGNSA. Deletions cut 2 bases from V and 0 bases from J, with 8 bases between. The CDR3 loop spans 14 amino acids. In DNA form, the CDR3 reads TGTGCCAGCAGCTTAATAAAAAGCTCCTACGAGCAGTACTTC. Protein product: CASSLIKSSYEQYF. Full variable domain (outside the CDR3, taken from reference TRBV7-2 and TRBJ2-7): GAGVSQSPSNKVTEKGKDVELRCDPISGHTALYWYRQSLGQGLEFLIYFQGNSAPDKSGLPSDRFSAERTGGSVSTLTIQRTQQEDSAVYLCASSLIKSSYEQYFGPGTRLTVT.

The chain combines TRBV7-6 with TRBJ2-5, with 13 bases lining up with TRBD2. Germline assignment: CDR1 SGHVS and CDR2 FNYEAQ. V trimming: 6 bases; J trimming: 2 bases; junction bases outside the gene matches: 3. CDR3 length: 15 residues. CDR3 region: CASSPTSGRQETQYF. In DNA form, the CDR3 reads TGTGCCAGCAGTCCGACTAGCGGGAGGCAAGAGACCCAGTACTTC. Supplemented by reference TRBV7-6 and TRBJ2-5, the full variable domain reads GAGVSQSPRYKVTKRGQDVALRCDPISGHVSLYWYRQALGQGPEFLTYFNYEAQQDKSGLPNDRFSAERPEGSISTLTIQRTEQRDSAMYRCASSPTSGRQETQYFGPGTRLLVL.

The chain's CDR3 is CASSVPGSYEQYF. CDR3 bases: TGTGCCAGCAGCGTCCCGGGCTCCTACGAGCAGTACTTC. The chain has TRBV7-9 and TRBJ2-7; D is unclear. The CDR3 sequence is 13 residues long. The V and J ends lost 5 bases and 0 bases respectively, with 8 bases between them. Germline V gene sequence: CDR1 SEHNR, CDR2 FQNEAQ (reference sequence).